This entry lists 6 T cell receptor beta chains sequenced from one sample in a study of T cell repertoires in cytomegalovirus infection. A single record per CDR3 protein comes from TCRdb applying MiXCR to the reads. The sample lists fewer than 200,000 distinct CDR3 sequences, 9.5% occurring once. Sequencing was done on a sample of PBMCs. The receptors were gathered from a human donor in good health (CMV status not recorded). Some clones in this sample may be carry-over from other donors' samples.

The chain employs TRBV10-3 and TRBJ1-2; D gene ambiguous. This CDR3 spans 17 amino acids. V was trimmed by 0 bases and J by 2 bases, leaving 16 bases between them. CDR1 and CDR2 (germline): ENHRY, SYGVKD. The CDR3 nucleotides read TGTGCCATCAGTGAGTCGTGGGCGAAGGCGTCAAACTATGGCTACACCTTC. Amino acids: CAISESWAKASNYGYTF.

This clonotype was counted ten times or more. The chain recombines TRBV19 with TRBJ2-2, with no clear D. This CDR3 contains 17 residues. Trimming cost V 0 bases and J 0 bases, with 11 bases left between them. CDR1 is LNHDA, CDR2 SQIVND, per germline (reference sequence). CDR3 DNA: TGTGCCAGTAGTATAGAGATAGACTCAGCGAACACCGGGGAGCTGTTTTTT. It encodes CASSIEIDSANTGELFF.

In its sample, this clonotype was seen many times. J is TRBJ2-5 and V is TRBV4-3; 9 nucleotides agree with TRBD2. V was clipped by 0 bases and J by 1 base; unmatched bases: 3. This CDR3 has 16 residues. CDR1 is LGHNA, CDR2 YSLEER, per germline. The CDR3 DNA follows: TGCGCCAGCAGCCAAGATCTACTAGCGGGCCAAGAGACCCAGTACTTC. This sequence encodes CASSQDLLAGQETQYF.

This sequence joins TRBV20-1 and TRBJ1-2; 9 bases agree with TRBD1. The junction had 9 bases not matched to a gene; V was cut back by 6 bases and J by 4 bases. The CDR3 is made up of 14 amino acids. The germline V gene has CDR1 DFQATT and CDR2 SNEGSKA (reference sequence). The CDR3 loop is CSAKPGQGSYGYTF. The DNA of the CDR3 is TGCAGTGCGAAACCGGGACAGGGTAGCTATGGCTACACCTTC.

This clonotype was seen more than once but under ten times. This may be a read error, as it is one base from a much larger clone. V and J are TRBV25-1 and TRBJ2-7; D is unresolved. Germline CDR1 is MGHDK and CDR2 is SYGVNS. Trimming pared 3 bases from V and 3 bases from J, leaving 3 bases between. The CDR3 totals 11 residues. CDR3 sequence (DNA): TGTGCCAGCAGTGAGGTCTACGAGCAGTACTTC. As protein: CASSEVYEQYF.

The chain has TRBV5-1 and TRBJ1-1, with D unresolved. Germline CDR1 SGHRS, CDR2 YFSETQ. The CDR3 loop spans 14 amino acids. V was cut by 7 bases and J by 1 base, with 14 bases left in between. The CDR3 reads CASRPGRGNTEAFF. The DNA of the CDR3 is TGCGCCAGCCGGCCGGGCCGGGGGAACACTGAAGCTTTCTTT.